This T cell receptor beta chain is drawn from a study of shared clonotypes between healthy human individuals. Study conclusions and caveats: Genetic and exposure-history diversity was limited by the small donor number. Non-shared clonotypes showed lower generation probabilities than clonotypes common to all four donors.

Terminally differentiated effector memory CD45RA+ cells were excluded from the naive CD8 cells, which were CD45RO-negative and positively selected for CCR7. In regard to this clone: Its antigen is not identified.

Assay: immunoSEQ multiplex PCR; the TCRdb copy retains only in-frame clones and omits some. This sample has approximately 600,000 clones, with roughly 95% found just once. Trimming at V came to 5 bases and at J to 1 base, leaving 6 bases not matched to a gene. The CDR3 is made up of 16 amino acids. Germline V gene sequence: CDR1 SEHNR, CDR2 FQNEAQ (reference sequence). Sequencing was performed on naive CD8+ T cells sorted from blood. The source is a woman aged 30 to 39 in good health. V and J are TRBV7-9 and TRBJ2-1; 9 bases agree with TRBD1. The CDR3 reads CASSPRDRESYNEQFF. CDR3 DNA sequence: TGTGCCAGCAGCCCTCGGGACAGGGAGTCCTACAATGAGCAGTTCTTC.